The next 27 T cell receptor beta chains were all read from a single sample in a study of post-analysis software for immune sequencing data. Study-wide results and caveats: Included in a set of five TRBV segments more frequent in patients than controls were TRBV5-6, TRBV5-1 and TRBV20-1.

What these receptors recognize is not known. Built from TCR beta cDNA, the libraries had unique molecular identifiers in them. TCRdb reanalysed the PCR reads using MiXCR and keeps one entry per CDR3 protein. The sample records some 890,000 distinct CDR3 sequences, about 50% being singletons. Material for sequencing was blood. The receptors shown here come from a girl between 5 and 17 years old with multiple sclerosis.

The CDR3 reads CASSPRGLAASYEQYF. CDR3 in DNA: TGTGCCAGTAGTCCCAGGGGCCTAGCGGCCTCCTACGAGCAGTACTTC. The rearrangement uses TRBV19 and TRBJ2-7, with D possibly matching TRBD2 (7 bases). CDR3 length: 16 amino acids. The V gene lost 5 bases and the J gene lost 0 bases, with 17 bases spanning the gap. The germline gives CDR1 LNHDA, CDR2 SQIVND (reference sequence).

The table lists this clonotype with a few counts. The CDR3 reads CSARDWGGLGTSGSPKNIQYF. For the CDR3, the DNA is TGCAGTGCTAGAGATTGGGGGGGGTTGGGGACTAGCGGGTCCCCCAAAAACATTCAGTACTTC. The chain couples TRBV20-1 to TRBJ2-4; TRBD2 matches 12 bases. Unmatched junction bases numbered 17, after V lost 0 bases and J lost 2 bases. This CDR3 contains 21 residues. In germline, CDR1 is DFQATT, CDR2 SNEGSKA (reference sequence).

The chain employs TRBV12-3 or TRBV12-4 and TRBJ2-5, with 10 nucleotides matching TRBD2. This CDR3 region has 17 residues. The J segment lost 4 bases and the V segment lost 1 base, leaving 9 bases of the junction unmatched. The CDR3 nucleotides read TGTGCCAGCAGTTTAGGGACCAGCGGGAGGGCCGGAGAGACCCAGTACTTC. This gives the protein CASSLGTSGRAGETQYF.

This clonotype was detected a few times. The V gene is TRBV12-3 or TRBV12-4, the J gene TRBJ2-3, with D maybe TRBD2 (5 bases). Between the trimmed V and J ends, which lost 6 bases and 0 bases, there was a span of 10 bases. CDR3 length: 14 residues. The CDR3 protein is CASRPGLSTDTQYF. In nucleotides, the CDR3 is TGTGCCAGCAGACCCGGACTCAGCACAGATACGCAGTATTTT.

This clonotype has only one observation. V gene TRBV29-1 combines with J gene TRBJ1-5; D gene uncertain. V shed 0 bases and J shed 10 bases, with 10 bases lying between them. This CDR3 comprises 12 residues. Germline V gene lookup returns CDR1 SQVTM and CDR2 ANQGSEA. This chain's CDR3 is CSVEDGRSPQHF. Here the CDR3 DNA reads TGCAGCGTTGAAGATGGACGTTCTCCCCAGCATTTT. Complete variable domain (other parts from reference TRBV29-1 and TRBJ1-5): SAVISQKPSRDICQRGTSLTIQCQVDSQVTMMFWYRQQPGQSLTLIATANQGSEATYESGFVIDKFPISRPNLTFSTLTVSNMSPEDSSIYLCSVEDGRSPQHFGDGTRLSIL.

The chain carries TRBV6-5 and TRBJ2-5; no clear D. The CDR3 extends over 12 amino acids. Trimming removed 1 base from V and 5 bases from J, with 5 bases in between. The germline V gene encodes CDR1 MNHEY and CDR2 SVGAGI. CDR3 coding DNA: TGTGCCAGCAGTTACTGGCGGGAGACCCAGTACTTC. This translates into CASSYWRETQYF.

A word on this clonotype: An end of the junction does not agree with germline; a read error may underlie this. The V call is TRBV7-8, the J call TRBJ2-5; D remains unclear. The CDR3 covers 12 residues. Germline CDR1 and CDR2: SGHVS and FQNEAQ. This CDR3 reads CASSLNEPTQYF. The CDR3 DNA is TGCGCCAGCAGCCTGAATGAGCCGACCCAGTACTTC.

With regard to this clonotype: The junction does not match germline at one end; this may be a read error. This chain uses TRBV10-3 with TRBJ1-2; D may be TRBD1 (6 bases). The CDR3 is made up of 13 amino acids. Germline V CDR1 and CDR2: ENHRY, SYGVKD. The CDR3 bases are TGTGGCATCGGAGGACAGAATAACTATGGCTACACCTTC. Translated: CGIGGQNNYGYTF.

This clonotype turned up a few times. The chain combines TRBV27 with TRBJ1-6, with 8 bases fitting TRBD1. The ends lost 8 bases at V and 6 bases at J; junction bases unmatched: 3. Per the germline V gene, CDR1 is MNHEY and CDR2 is SMNVEV (reference sequence). This CDR3 comprises 13 residues. CDR3 protein: CASGDRTNSPLHF. The DNA for the CDR3 is TGTGCCAGCGGGGACAGGACTAATTCACCCCTCCACTTT.

The chain employs TRBV29-1 and TRBJ2-7, with TRBD1 as a possible D gene (6 bases). In germline, CDR1 is SQVTM, CDR2 ANQGSEA. The V end lost 4 bases, the J end lost 2 bases, and 12 bases lay between the germline ends. The CDR3 is 13 amino acids. The CDR3 DNA follows: TGCAGCGTTGGCAGTCAGGGGACCTACGAGCAGTACTTC. It encodes CSVGSQGTYEQYF.

The V gene is TRBV10-3, the J gene TRBJ2-7, with 9 bases that match TRBD1. J was trimmed by 3 bases and V by 10 bases; bases with no gene match: 7. The CDR3 loop spans 13 amino acids. Germline assignment: CDR1 ENHRY and CDR2 SYGVKD. DNA for the CDR3: TGTGCCACCGGGACAGGGTCAAACTACGAGCAGTACTTC. It yields the protein CATGTGSNYEQYF.

About this clonotype itself: At one end the junction does not follow the germline gene, possibly because of a read error. This CDR3 reads CASSLSISTDTQYF. The CDR3 nucleotides read TGTGCCAGCAGTTTGAGTATTAGCACAGATACGCAGTATTTC. The J gene is TRBJ2-3, the V gene TRBV12-3 or TRBV12-4; unclear D gene. The CDR3 is made up of 14 amino acids.

This clonotype has only a few counts. The chain carries TRBV20-1 and TRBJ2-1; TRBD2 matches at 8 bases. CDR1 and CDR2 (germline): DFQATT, SNEGSKA (reference sequence). The CDR3 runs to 14 residues. The trim removed 6 bases at V and 4 bases at J, leaving 8 bases unmatched. CDR3 loop: CSARSGRGYNEQFF. The CDR3 coding sequence is TGCAGTGCCCGAAGCGGGAGAGGTTACAATGAGCAGTTCTTC.

This clonotype was counted once. This chain uses TRBV28 with TRBJ2-5, with D perhaps being TRBD1 or TRBD2 (6 bases each). This CDR3 comprises 13 residues. Germline values: CDR1 MDHEN, CDR2 SYDVKM. V was pared by 11 bases and J by 2 bases, with 15 bases between. CDR3 bases: TGTGCCTCCAAGGGGGGAAATCAAGAGACCCAGTACTTC. Translated: CASKGGNQETQYF.

The chain is built from TRBV6-5 and TRBJ2-7; D is uncertain. The CDR3 runs 14 residues. From germline, CDR1 is MNHEY and CDR2 SVGAGI. Trimming pared 6 bases from V and 0 bases from J, leaving 12 bases between. The CDR3 region has the DNA TGTGCCAGCAGCAGAGCGTCCCTCTCCTACGAGCAGTACTTC. Translated: CASSRASLSYEQYF.

The J gene is TRBJ2-1, the V gene TRBV12-3 or TRBV12-4; D may be TRBD2 (6 bases). CDR3 length: 12 residues. The V end lost 8 bases, the J end lost 6 bases, and 11 bases lay between the germline ends. CDR3 sequence reads: CASASGGNEQFF. The CDR3 DNA reads TGTGCCAGCGCTTCCGGGGGCAATGAGCAGTTCTTC.

V is TRBV7-9 and J is TRBJ2-3; TRBD2 agrees at 8 bases. Germline trimming cut 5 bases from V and 2 bases from J; bases unmatched to any gene: 9. This CDR3 comprises 16 residues. CDR1 is SEHNR and CDR2 is FQNEAQ in the germline V gene (reference sequence). The DNA for the CDR3 is TGTGCCAGCAGCCTCCGACTAGCGCGGACCACAGATACGCAGTATTTT. Protein: CASSLRLARTTDTQYF.

This chain links TRBV25-1 with TRBJ2-1; unclear D gene. V lost 3 bases, J lost 15 bases, and 15 bases lay in between. Germline loops: CDR1 MGHDK, CDR2 SYGVNS. The CDR3 spans 12 residues. CDR3 protein: CASSDGQDLGFF. The CDR3 nucleotides are TGTGCCAGCAGTGATGGGCAGGACCTTGGGTTCTTC.

This chain uses TRBV20-1 with TRBJ2-7; 8 bases line up with TRBD1. This CDR3 is built from 13 residues. In germline, CDR1 is DFQATT, CDR2 SNEGSKA (reference sequence). The V and J ends lost 0 bases and 5 bases, in that order; junction bases with no gene match: 3. CDR3 protein: CSARDRGRNEQYF. The CDR3 DNA follows: TGCAGTGCTAGAGACAGGGGGCGTAACGAGCAGTACTTC.

CDR3 nucleotides: TGTGCCAGCAGCCAAGTGGGGACAGGCCACTATGGCTACACCTTC. Translation: CASSQVGTGHYGYTF. This sequence joins TRBV14 and TRBJ1-2; 8 bases match TRBD1. CDR1 and CDR2 from the germline V gene are SGHDN and FVKESK. The CDR3 runs to 15 residues. Trimming removed 1 base from V and 3 bases from J; junction bases left unmatched: 4.

The CDR3 DNA sequence: TGTGCCAGCAGCGTAGGACTAGCGGGAGACGGACTCTACAATGAGCAGTTCTTC. Translated, it gives CASSVGLAGDGLYNEQFF. J is TRBJ2-1 and V is TRBV9; TRBD2 matches 12 bases. Germline V CDR1 and CDR2: SGDLS, YYNGEE. V was clipped by 0 bases and J by 3 bases; unmatched bases: 7. The CDR3 totals 18 residues.

This chain links TRBV29-1 with TRBJ2-3; D gene unclear. The CDR3 covers 13 residues. Per germline, CDR1 SQVTM and CDR2 ANQGSEA. V was cut by 3 bases and J by 1 base, with 8 bases left in between. The CDR3 nucleotides are TGCAGCGTTGATTCCCAGGGCACAGATACGCAGTATTTT. Amino acids: CSVDSQGTDTQYF.

This clonotype has only one observation. This chain joins TRBV7-9 and TRBJ2-7; D is perhaps TRBD2 (6 bases). The germline CDR1 and CDR2 sequences are SEHNR and FQNEAQ (reference sequence). V shed 5 bases and J shed 2 bases, with 13 bases lying between them. The CDR3 covers 14 residues. DNA of the CDR3: TGTGCCAGCAGCAAACCCCCGGGGGCCTACGAGCAGTACTTC. Residues: CASSKPPGAYEQYF.

This clonotype occurred once. The chain couples TRBV7-9 to TRBJ2-7; TRBD1 aligns across 9 bases. This CDR3 has 15 amino acids. With V trimmed by 5 bases and J by 5 bases, 10 bases remained unmatched. CDR1 is SEHNR, CDR2 FQNEAQ, per germline (reference sequence). The CDR3 sequence is CASSPPGTGTDEQYF. Written as DNA, the CDR3 is TGTGCCAGCAGCCCACCCGGGACAGGGACCGACGAGCAGTACTTC.

The chain uses TRBV29-1 and TRBJ2-2; D remains ambiguous. This CDR3 spans 12 amino acids. V was shortened by 7 bases and J by 8 bases, with 14 bases between the two germline ends. Germline V lookup: CDR1 SQVTM, CDR2 ANQGSEA. The CDR3 coding sequence is TGCAGCGCCCTAGTTCTGGATGGGGAGCTGTTTTTT. Translated, it gives CSALVLDGELFF.

V is TRBV7-9 and J is TRBJ2-3; TRBD2 matches 11 bases. The CDR3 loop spans 15 amino acids. Losses at the gene ends were 5 bases for V and 2 bases for J; bases not matched to a gene: 3. Germline-derived CDR1 and CDR2 are SEHNR and FQNEAQ (reference sequence). Here the CDR3 reads CASSRTSGYTDTQYF. In DNA, the CDR3 is TGTGCCAGCAGCCGGACTAGCGGGTACACAGATACGCAGTATTTT.

The chain uses TRBV12-5 and TRBJ1-2, with 11 bases matching TRBD1. This CDR3 has 15 residues. In germline, CDR1 is LGHNT, CDR2 FRNRAP. Germline trimming cut 5 bases from V and 6 bases from J; bases unmatched to any gene: 8. The CDR3 sequence is CASGVQGTGGNGYTF. The CDR3 DNA follows: TGTGCTAGTGGTGTCCAAGGGACAGGGGGTAATGGCTACACCTTC.